The 15 T cell receptor beta chains below come from one sample, sequenced in a study of shared clonotypes between healthy human individuals. Assay used: immunoSEQ multiplex PCR; TCRdb lists only in-frame clones, some missing. The sample has approximately 2,300,000 clones, about 90% seen once; the top ten hold 0.37%. The sample consisted of naive CD4+ T cells from PBMCs. The subset denotes: CD45RA+ positively selected. These receptors all come from a man aged 18 to 35 in good health. Some clones in this sample may be carry-over from other donors' samples.

CDR3 bases: TGCAGCGCCACCGCTCCCGGGAGTGGGACCGGGGAGCTGTTTTTT. It translates to CSATAPGSGTGELFF. The V and J genes are TRBV29-1 and TRBJ2-2, with TRBD2 as a possible D gene (6 bases). Germline V gene data show CDR1 as SQVTM and CDR2 as ANQGSEA. V lost 7 bases and J lost 5, with 20 bases in between. This CDR3 contains 15 residues.

V usage is TRBV2 and J usage is TRBJ1-4; D is uncertain. Germline CDR1 and CDR2: SNHLY and FYNNEI. Trimming shortened V by 5 bases and J by 4 bases, and 14 bases separated the two germline ends. CDR3 length: 15 amino acids. The CDR3 DNA follows: TGTGCCAGCAGTTCCATCTCGGGCGGTAATGAAAAACTGTTTTTT. Amino acids: CASSSISGGNEKLFF.

The V gene is TRBV29-1, the J gene TRBJ1-2; 7 nucleotides align to TRBD1. Germline CDR1 is SQVTM and CDR2 is ANQGSEA. The CDR3 extends over 13 amino acids. After removal of 8 bases from V and 5 bases from J, the junction contained 11 bases not matched to a gene. In DNA, the CDR3 is TGCAGCTCCCTCGGGACAGCGTTTTATGGCTACACCTTC. Translating it yields CSSLGTAFYGYTF.

This chain connects TRBV5-1 to TRBJ2-7, with TRBD2 matching over 10 bases. The germline V gene encodes CDR1 SGHRS and CDR2 YFSETQ. V shed 6 bases, J shed 0 bases, and the junction held 6 bases outside the gene matches. The CDR3 is made up of 15 amino acids. The CDR3 region is CASKILAGSSYEQYF. CDR3 in DNA: TGCGCCAGCAAGATACTAGCGGGAAGCTCCTACGAGCAGTACTTC.

The V and J genes are TRBV7-2 and TRBJ2-1; 11 bases map to TRBD2. There are 16 residues in the CDR3. The J segment lost 10 bases and the V segment lost 1 base, leaving 9 bases of the junction unmatched. Per germline, CDR1 SGHTA and CDR2 FQGNSA. The CDR3 region has the DNA TGTGCCAGCAGCTTAGGGGTTCTAGCGGGAGGAGGGGAGCAGTTCTTC. Its translation is CASSLGVLAGGGEQFF.

This chain connects TRBV7-9 to TRBJ2-1; 10 bases are a match to TRBD1. Trimming took 4 bases from V and 4 from J; bases not matched to a gene: 16. The CDR3 sequence is 19 residues long. The germline CDR1 and CDR2 sequences are SEHNR and FQNEAQ (reference sequence). The CDR3 DNA reads TGTGCCAGCAGCTCGACACCAAGGCGGACAGGGGGTTTGTACAATGAGCAGTTCTTC. Translated, it gives CASSSTPRRTGGLYNEQFF. Complete variable domain (other parts from reference TRBV7-9 and TRBJ2-1): DTGVSQNPRHKITKRGQNVTFRCDPISEHNRLYWYRQTLGQGPEFLTYFQNEAQLEKSRLLSDRFSAERPKGSFSTLEIQRTEQGDSAMYLCASSSTPRRTGGLYNEQFFGPGTRLTVL.

The chain is built from TRBV7-3 and TRBJ2-3, with TRBD2 identical over 11 bases. The CDR3 spans 16 residues. Germline values: CDR1 SGHTA, CDR2 FQGTGA. V trimming: 4 bases; J trimming: 4 bases; junction bases outside the gene matches: 7. CDR3 bases: TGTGCCAGCAGCTACCGTAGCGGGAGGGGCCCAGATACGCAGTATTTT. This encodes CASSYRSGRGPDTQYF.

V and J are TRBV2 and TRBJ1-5; D unresolved. From germline, CDR1 is SNHLY and CDR2 FYNNEI. This CDR3 comprises 15 residues. Between the trimmed V and J ends, which lost 1 base and 2 bases, there was a span of 9 bases. CDR3 sequence reads: CASSEGLGGNQPQHF. The CDR3 nucleotides read TGTGCCAGCAGTGAAGGGTTAGGCGGCAATCAGCCCCAGCATTTT.

The J gene is TRBJ2-3, the V gene TRBV9; D unclear. V dropped 0 bases and J dropped 2 bases, with 7 bases sitting between them. CDR1 and CDR2 from the germline V gene are SGDLS and YYNGEE. CDR3 length: 14 residues. The CDR3 DNA sequence: TGTGCCAGCAGCGTAGGGCCTTTCACAGATACGCAGTATTTT. It codes for CASSVGPFTDTQYF.

Turning to this clone: At one end the junction does not follow the germline gene, possibly because of a read error. The chain carries TRBV4-3 and TRBJ2-2; possibly TRBD1 or TRBD2 for D (5 bases each). Germline lookup yields CDR1 LGHNA and CDR2 YSLEER. The CDR3 runs 18 residues. CDR3 nucleotide sequence: TGCGCCAGCAGACAAGGGGAGCCCAGCGGAGAAAACACCGGGGAGCTGTTTTTT. It codes for CASRQGEPSGENTGELFF.

V is TRBV6-5 and J is TRBJ1-2; TRBD1 is a possible D gene (5 bases). V lost 2 bases and J 8 bases, leaving 12 bases between the germline ends. This CDR3 region has 13 residues. Germline V lookup: CDR1 MNHEY, CDR2 SVGAGI. The DNA for the CDR3 is TGTGCCAGCAGTTACACGGGGGTTCGGGGCTACACCTTC. Protein: CASSYTGVRGYTF.

The DNA for the CDR3 is TGCGCCAGCAGCCAAATTAGCGGAGTAGCCAAAAACATTCAGTACTTC. This codes for CASSQISGVAKNIQYF. The rearrangement links TRBV4-1 to TRBJ2-4, with D possibly being TRBD2 (6 bases). The V gene's germline CDR1 is MGHRA and CDR2 YSYEKL. Trimming cost V 2 bases and J 0 bases, with 11 bases left between them. This CDR3 is built from 16 residues.

V gene TRBV6-6 combines with J gene TRBJ1-4; unclear D gene. Germline V gene lookup returns CDR1 MNHNY and CDR2 SVGAGI (reference sequence). This CDR3 has 14 residues. V gave up 5 bases and J gave up 7 bases, with 14 bases separating them. DNA for the CDR3: TGTGCCAGCAGTCAGAGACGGGGAAGTGAAAAACTGTTTTTT. As protein: CASSQRRGSEKLFF.

The rearrangement joins TRBV4-3 to TRBJ2-3, with a possible D match to TRBD2 (7 bases). In germline, CDR1 is LGHNA, CDR2 YSLEER. The CDR3 covers 17 residues. The V and J ends lost 1 base and 4 bases respectively, with 18 bases between them. CDR3 sequence (DNA): TGCGCCAGCAGCCAAGCTGACGGCACGGGGGGCGCAGATACGCAGTATTTT. Residues: CASSQADGTGGADTQYF.

This clone was seen once. The genes are TRBV4-1 and TRBJ2-5; 12 nucleotides line up with TRBD2. Looked up from germline, CDR1 is MGHRA and CDR2 is YSYEKL. The CDR3 covers 18 residues. V was clipped by 0 bases and J by 6 bases; unmatched bases: 11. For the CDR3, the DNA is TGCGCCAGCAGCCAAGATGGTAGGGCTAGCGGGAGGGGGAAGACCCAGTACTTC. Translating gives CASSQDGRASGRGKTQYF.